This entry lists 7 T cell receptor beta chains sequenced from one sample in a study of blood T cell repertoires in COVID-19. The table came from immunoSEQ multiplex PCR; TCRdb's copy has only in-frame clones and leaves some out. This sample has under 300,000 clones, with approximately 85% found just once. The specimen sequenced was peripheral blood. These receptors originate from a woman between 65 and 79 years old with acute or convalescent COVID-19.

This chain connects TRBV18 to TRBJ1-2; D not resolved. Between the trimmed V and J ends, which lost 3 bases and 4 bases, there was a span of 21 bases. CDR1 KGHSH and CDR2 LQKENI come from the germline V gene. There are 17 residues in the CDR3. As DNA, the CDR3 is TGTGCCAGCTCACCGAGGAAGCCTACCCTCCCCTTCTATGGCTACACCTTC. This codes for CASSPRKPTLPFYGYTF.

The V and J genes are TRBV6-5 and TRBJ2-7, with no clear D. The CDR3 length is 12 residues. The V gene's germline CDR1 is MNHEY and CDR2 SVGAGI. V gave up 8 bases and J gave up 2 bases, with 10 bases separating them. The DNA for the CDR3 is TGTGCCAGCCGCTCCGACACCTACGAGCAGTACTTC. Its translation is CASRSDTYEQYF.

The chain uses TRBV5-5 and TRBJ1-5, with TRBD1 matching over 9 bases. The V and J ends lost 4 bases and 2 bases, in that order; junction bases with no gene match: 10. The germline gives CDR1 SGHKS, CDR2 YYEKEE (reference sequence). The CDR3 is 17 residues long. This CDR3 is CASSPLPTGGGNQPQHF. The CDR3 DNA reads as TGTGCCAGCAGCCCACTACCGACAGGGGGAGGCAATCAGCCCCAGCATTTT.

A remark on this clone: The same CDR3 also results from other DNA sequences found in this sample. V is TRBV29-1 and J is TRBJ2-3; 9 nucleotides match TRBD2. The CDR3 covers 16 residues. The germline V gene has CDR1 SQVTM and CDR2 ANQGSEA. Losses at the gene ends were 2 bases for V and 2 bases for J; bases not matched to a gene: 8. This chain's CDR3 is CSVEKPSGGTTDTQYF. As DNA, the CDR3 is TGCAGCGTTGAAAAACCCAGCGGGGGGACCACAGATACGCAGTATTTT.

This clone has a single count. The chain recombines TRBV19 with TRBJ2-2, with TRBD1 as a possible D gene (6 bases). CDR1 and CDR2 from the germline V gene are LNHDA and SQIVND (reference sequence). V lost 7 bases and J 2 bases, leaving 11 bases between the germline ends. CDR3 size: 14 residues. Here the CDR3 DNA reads TGTGCCAGTACAGGACAGAGCAACACCGGGGAGCTGTTTTTT. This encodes CASTGQSNTGELFF.

CDR3 bases: TGTGCCAGCGCCCCGGGGGTCTCTGGAAACACCATATATTTT. Its protein is CASAPGVSGNTIYF. This chain uses TRBV7-2 with TRBJ1-3; possible D gene TRBD1, 5 bases. The CDR3 covers 14 residues. V gave up 8 bases and J gave up 0 bases, with 11 bases separating them. Germline V CDR1 and CDR2: SGHTA, FQGNSA.

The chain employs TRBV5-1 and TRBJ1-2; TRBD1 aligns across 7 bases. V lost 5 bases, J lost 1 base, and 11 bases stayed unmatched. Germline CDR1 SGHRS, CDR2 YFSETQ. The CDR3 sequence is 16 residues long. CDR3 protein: CASSRQGQDFNYGYTF. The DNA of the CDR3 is TGCGCCAGCAGTAGACAAGGACAGGACTTTAACTATGGCTACACCTTC.